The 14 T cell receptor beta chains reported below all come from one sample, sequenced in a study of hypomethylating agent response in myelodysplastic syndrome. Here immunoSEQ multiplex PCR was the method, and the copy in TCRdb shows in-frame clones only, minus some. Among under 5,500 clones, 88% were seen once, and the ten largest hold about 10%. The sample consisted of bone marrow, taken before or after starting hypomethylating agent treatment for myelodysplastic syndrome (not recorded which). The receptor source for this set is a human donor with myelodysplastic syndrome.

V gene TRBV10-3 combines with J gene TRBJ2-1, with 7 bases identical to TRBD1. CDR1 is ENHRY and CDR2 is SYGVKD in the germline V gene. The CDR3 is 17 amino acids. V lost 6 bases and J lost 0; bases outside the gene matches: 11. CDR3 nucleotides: TGTGCCATCAGCGCGCGTCAGACAGGGAGCTCCTACAATGAGCAGTTCTTC. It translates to CAISARQTGSSYNEQFF.

CDR3 amino acids: CASSFAGNTEAFF. The CDR3 nucleotides read TGTGCCAGCAGCTTCGCGGGGAACACTGAAGCTTTCTTT. The chain is built from TRBV7-3 and TRBJ1-1; no definite D call. CDR1 is SGHTA and CDR2 is FQGTGA in the germline V gene. The ends were cut back, 3 bases at V and 1 base at J, with 6 bases in the middle. This CDR3 has 13 residues.

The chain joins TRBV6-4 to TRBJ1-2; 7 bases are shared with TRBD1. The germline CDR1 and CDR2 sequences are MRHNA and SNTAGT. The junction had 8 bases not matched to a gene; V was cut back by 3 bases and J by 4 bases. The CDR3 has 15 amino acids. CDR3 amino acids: CASSEGIGTVYGYTF. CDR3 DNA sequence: TGTGCCAGCAGTGAGGGAATTGGGACAGTCTATGGCTACACCTTC.

DNA for the CDR3: TGTGCCAGCCACGACAGGGAAGATGGCTACACCTTC. Protein sequence: CASHDREDGYTF. This chain uses TRBV5-7 with TRBJ1-2; 7 nucleotides align to TRBD1. TRBV5-7 carries the ORF label, with uncertain function. With 7 bases clipped from V and 6 bases from J, the junction kept 6 bases outside the gene matches. The CDR3 contains 12 residues.

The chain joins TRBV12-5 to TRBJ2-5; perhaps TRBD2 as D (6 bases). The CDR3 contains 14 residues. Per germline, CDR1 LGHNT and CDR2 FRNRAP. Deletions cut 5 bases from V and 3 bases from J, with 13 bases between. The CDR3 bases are TGTGCTAGTGGTCCCCTCGGAGGGGAAGAGACCCAGTACTTC. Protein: CASGPLGGEETQYF.

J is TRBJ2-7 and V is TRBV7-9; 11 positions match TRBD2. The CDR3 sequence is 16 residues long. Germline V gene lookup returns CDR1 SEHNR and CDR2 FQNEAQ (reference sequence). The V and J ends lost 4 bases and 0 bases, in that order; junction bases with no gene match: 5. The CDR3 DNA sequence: TGTGCCAGCAGCTCATCTAGCGGGAGGTCCTCCTACGAGCAGTACTTC. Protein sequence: CASSSSSGRSSYEQYF.

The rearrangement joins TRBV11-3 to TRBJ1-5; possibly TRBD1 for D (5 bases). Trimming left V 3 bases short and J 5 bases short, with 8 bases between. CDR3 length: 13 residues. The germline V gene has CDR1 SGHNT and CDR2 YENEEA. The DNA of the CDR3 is TGTGCCAGCAGCTTCGGGACCGATCAGCCCCAGCATTTT. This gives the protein CASSFGTDQPQHF.

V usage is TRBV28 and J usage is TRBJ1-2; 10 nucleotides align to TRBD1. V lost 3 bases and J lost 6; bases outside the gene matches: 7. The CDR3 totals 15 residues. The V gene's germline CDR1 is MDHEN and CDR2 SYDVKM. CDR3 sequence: CASSLMGQGINGYTF. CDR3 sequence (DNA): TGTGCCAGCAGTTTGATGGGACAGGGGATCAATGGCTACACCTTC.

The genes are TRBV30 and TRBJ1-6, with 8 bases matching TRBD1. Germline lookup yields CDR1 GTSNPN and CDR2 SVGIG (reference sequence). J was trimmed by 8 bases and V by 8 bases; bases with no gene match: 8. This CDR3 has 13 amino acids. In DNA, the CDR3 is TGTGCCCGGACGGGACAGGATTATTCACCCCTCCACTTT. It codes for CARTGQDYSPLHF.

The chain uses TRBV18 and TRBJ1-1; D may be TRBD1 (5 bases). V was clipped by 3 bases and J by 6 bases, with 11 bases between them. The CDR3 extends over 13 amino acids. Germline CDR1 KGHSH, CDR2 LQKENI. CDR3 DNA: TGTGCCAGCTCACCCGCAGGGCGGGCTGAAGCTTTCTTT. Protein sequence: CASSPAGRAEAFF.

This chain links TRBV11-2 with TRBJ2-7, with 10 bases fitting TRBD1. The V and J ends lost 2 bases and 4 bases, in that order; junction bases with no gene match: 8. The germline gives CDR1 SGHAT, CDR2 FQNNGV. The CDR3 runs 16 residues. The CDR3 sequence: CASSLSGGQGTYEQYF. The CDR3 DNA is TGTGCCAGCAGCTTATCGGGGGGACAGGGGACGTACGAGCAGTACTTC.

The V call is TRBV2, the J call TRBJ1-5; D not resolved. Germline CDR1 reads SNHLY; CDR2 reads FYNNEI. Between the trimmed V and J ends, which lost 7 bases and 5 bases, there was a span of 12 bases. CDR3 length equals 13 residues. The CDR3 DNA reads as TGTGCCAGCAAGGGCCTAAGTCATCAGCCCCAGCATTTT. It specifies CASKGLSHQPQHF.

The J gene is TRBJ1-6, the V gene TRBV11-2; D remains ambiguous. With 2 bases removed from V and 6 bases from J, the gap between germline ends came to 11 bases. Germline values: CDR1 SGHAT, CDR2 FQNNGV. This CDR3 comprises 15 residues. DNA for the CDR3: TGTGCCAGCAGCTTATTGTCAGGTTCTAATTCACCCCTCCACTTT. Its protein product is CASSLLSGSNSPLHF.

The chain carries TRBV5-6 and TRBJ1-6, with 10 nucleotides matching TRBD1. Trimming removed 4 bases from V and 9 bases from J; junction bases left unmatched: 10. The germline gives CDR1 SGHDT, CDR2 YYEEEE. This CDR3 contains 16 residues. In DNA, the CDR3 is TGTGCCAGCAGCCGACAATCGGGACAGGGGCTTTCACCCCTCCACTTT. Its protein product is CASSRQSGQGLSPLHF.